A single sample gave rise to the 30 T cell receptor beta chains below, sequenced in a study of blood T cell repertoires in COVID-19. The data were produced by immunoSEQ multiplex PCR, yet TCRdb's version contains in-frame clones alone and is incomplete. The sample lists roughly 280,000 clones, 75% to 90% occurring once. The sequenced material came from peripheral blood. The receptors originated from a man in his 60s who had recovered from COVID-19.

The genes are TRBV2 and TRBJ2-1, with a possible D match to TRBD2 (6 bases). Trimming stripped 7 bases from V and 10 bases from J, with 17 bases between. Germline values: CDR1 SNHLY, CDR2 FYNNEI. There are 13 residues in the CDR3. The DNA for the CDR3 is TGTGCCAGCAAGCGGACTACGACGGGAGAGCAGTTCTTC. Amino acids: CASKRTTTGEQFF.

The rearrangement joins TRBV19 to TRBJ1-1, with TRBD1 matching over 9 bases. This CDR3 spans 14 amino acids. J lost 1 base, V lost 6 bases, and 3 bases had no gene match. CDR1 LNHDA and CDR2 SQIVND come from the germline V gene (reference sequence). The CDR3 DNA reads as TGTGCCAGTAGGAGACAGGGGGGGAACACTGAAGCTTTCTTT. Residues: CASRRQGGNTEAFF.

The J gene is TRBJ2-2, the V gene TRBV2; 9 bases map to TRBD2. Trimming took 10 bases from V and 1 from J; bases not matched to a gene: 7. From germline, CDR1 is SNHLY and CDR2 FYNNEI. The CDR3 is made up of 15 amino acids. The CDR3, as DNA: TGTGCCACCCGACTAGCGGTCATGAACACCGGGGAGCTGTTTTTT. This codes for CATRLAVMNTGELFF.

V usage is TRBV9 and J usage is TRBJ1-1, with a weak D call TRBD1 (6 bases). Germline V gene sequence: CDR1 SGDLS, CDR2 YYNGEE. There are 15 residues in the CDR3. The ends were cut back, 0 bases at V and 4 bases at J, with 13 bases in the middle. CDR3 nucleotide sequence: TGTGCCAGCAGCGTAGCTCGGGGGGCCGGCACTGAAGCTTTCTTT. This codes for CASSVARGAGTEAFF.

The V call is TRBV5-1, the J call TRBJ2-3, with D possibly matching TRBD2 (5 bases). CDR1 is SGHRS and CDR2 is YFSETQ in the germline V gene. The CDR3 runs 16 residues. Between the trimmed V and J ends, which lost 0 bases and 3 bases, there was a span of 14 bases. In DNA form, the CDR3 reads TGCGCCAGCAGCTTGGGGTTCGGGGAGCGGACAGATACGCAGTATTTT. This translates into CASSLGFGERTDTQYF.

This clone was detected once. The chain has TRBV5-1 and TRBJ1-4, with TRBD1 matching 7 bases. This CDR3 region has 15 residues. Germline CDR1 reads SGHRS; CDR2 reads YFSETQ. V dropped 5 bases and J dropped 5; count of bases not matched to a gene: 9. The CDR3, as DNA: TGCGCCAGCAGGATACGGGACAGCTCAAATGAAAAACTGTTTTTT. It yields the protein CASRIRDSSNEKLFF.

CDR3 in amino acids: CSVGQGNNEQFF. CDR3 sequence (DNA): TGCAGCGTGGGACAGGGAAACAATGAGCAGTTCTTC. This rearrangement joins TRBV29-1 to TRBJ2-1; 9 positions agree with TRBD1. V lost 6 bases and J lost 5; bases outside the gene matches: 2. The germline V gene has CDR1 SQVTM and CDR2 ANQGSEA. CDR3 size: 12 residues.

The chain recombines TRBV7-2 with TRBJ2-7, with D tentatively TRBD2 (7 bases). V lost 3 bases to trimming and J lost 0 bases, with 12 bases between them. The germline V gene encodes CDR1 SGHTA and CDR2 FQGNSA. CDR3 length: 15 amino acids. The CDR3 DNA reads as TGTGCCAGCAGCTTTGGGGGGGCAAGCTCCTACGAGCAGTACTTC. It yields the protein CASSFGGASSYEQYF.

This clone was recorded once. This chain uses TRBV9 with TRBJ2-1; D is uncertain. Trimming cost V 3 bases and J 9 bases, with 16 bases left between them. Germline CDR1 is SGDLS and CDR2 is YYNGEE. The CDR3 covers 14 residues. The CDR3 region is CASSAYTSRPEQFF. The CDR3 coding sequence is TGTGCCAGCAGCGCGTATACCTCTAGACCTGAGCAGTTCTTC.

This chain joins TRBV2 and TRBJ1-6, with D uncertain. The V and J ends lost 8 bases and 3 bases respectively, with 11 bases between them. Germline CDR1 is SNHLY and CDR2 is FYNNEI. The CDR3 is 14 amino acids. The CDR3 sequence: CASCREIYNSPLHF. CDR3 nucleotide sequence: TGTGCCAGCTGTCGGGAGATCTATAATTCACCCCTCCACTTT. Combining the CDR3 with reference TRBV2 and TRBJ1-6 gives the whole variable domain EPEVTQTPSHQVTQMGQEVILRCVPISNHLYFYWYRQILGQKVEFLVSFYNNEISEKSEIFDDQFSVERPDGSNFTLKIRSTKLEDSAMYFCASCREIYNSPLHFGNGTRLTVT.

The rearrangement links TRBV5-1 to TRBJ2-2; 7 bases line up with TRBD2. Germline-derived CDR1 and CDR2 are SGHRS and YFSETQ. CDR3 size: 15 residues. J was trimmed by 6 bases and V by 4 bases; bases with no gene match: 9. CDR3: CASSLLAGRAGELFF. In DNA form, the CDR3 reads TGCGCCAGCAGCCTGTTGGCAGGGAGGGCCGGGGAGCTGTTTTTT.

The rearrangement uses TRBV7-2 and TRBJ2-2, with 7 bases matching TRBD1. The germline gives CDR1 SGHTA, CDR2 FQGNSA. The CDR3 totals 16 residues. After removal of 5 bases from V and 5 bases from J, the junction contained 11 bases not matched to a gene. CDR3 region: CASSLGRTGRTGELFF. The CDR3 DNA reads TGTGCCAGCAGCCTCGGTCGGACAGGCCGAACCGGGGAGCTGTTTTTT.

The chain carries TRBV19 and TRBJ2-7; TRBD1 agrees at 8 bases. The CDR3 runs 13 residues. From germline, CDR1 is LNHDA and CDR2 SQIVND (reference sequence). J was trimmed by 0 bases and V by 10 bases; bases with no gene match: 5. The CDR3 DNA is TGTGCCACTAGGGACAGGAGCTCCTACGAGCAGTACTTC. It translates to CATRDRSSYEQYF.

This rearrangement joins TRBV27 to TRBJ2-1, with 11 nucleotides matching TRBD2. The trim removed 3 bases at V and 5 bases at J, leaving 3 bases unmatched. This CDR3 is built from 15 residues. Per the germline V gene, CDR1 is MNHEY and CDR2 is SMNVEV (reference sequence). CDR3 bases: TGTGCCAGCAGTTTTAGCGGGAGGGGTGACAATGAGCAGTTCTTC. Translating gives CASSFSGRGDNEQFF.

This rearrangement joins TRBV2 to TRBJ2-1, with TRBD2 matching over 11 bases. The V gene end was trimmed by 6 bases and the J gene end by 5 bases; junction bases not matched to a gene: 3. CDR3 length: 14 amino acids. Germline assignment: CDR1 SNHLY and CDR2 FYNNEI. CDR3 DNA sequence: TGTGCCAGCAGGGGGACTAGCGGAGACAATGAGCAGTTCTTC. Translating it yields CASRGTSGDNEQFF. Together with reference TRBV2 and TRBJ2-1, the CDR3 gives the full variable domain: EPEVTQTPSHQVTQMGQEVILRCVPISNHLYFYWYRQILGQKVEFLVSFYNNEISEKSEIFDDQFSVERPDGSNFTLKIRSTKLEDSAMYFCASRGTSGDNEQFFGPGTRLTVL.

V and J are TRBV29-1 and TRBJ2-3; no reliable D call. V lost 4 bases and J 2 bases, leaving 4 bases between the germline ends. The CDR3 sequence is 11 residues long. Germline-derived CDR1 and CDR2 are SQVTM and ANQGSEA. The CDR3, as DNA: TGCAGCGTTGCTCCCACAGATACGCAGTATTTT. It translates to CSVAPTDTQYF.

This clone showed up just once. V and J are TRBV19 and TRBJ2-1; 8 bases align to TRBD2. The germline CDR1 and CDR2 sequences are LNHDA and SQIVND (reference sequence). The CDR3 sequence is 17 residues long. V was clipped by 2 bases and J by 9 bases; unmatched bases: 15. CDR3 sequence (DNA): TGTGCCAGTAGTATAAGGTCCTCGGGAGGGCCTCGTTGTGAGCAGTTCTTC. Protein product: CASSIRSSGGPRCEQFF.

The chain uses TRBV5-4 and TRBJ2-1; 11 bases are shared with TRBD2. Looked up from germline, CDR1 is SGHNT and CDR2 is YYREEE (reference sequence). The CDR3 contains 15 residues. Trimming took 4 bases from V and 4 from J; bases not matched to a gene: 4. As DNA, the CDR3 is TGTGCCAGCAGCCTGACTAGCGGGGAATACAATGAGCAGTTCTTC. As protein: CASSLTSGEYNEQFF.

This clone appeared once. V gene TRBV5-8 combines with J gene TRBJ2-2; the D gene is possibly TRBD1 (5 bases). The germline CDR1 and CDR2 sequences are SGHTS and YDEGEE. The CDR3 totals 15 residues. Deletions cut 0 bases from V and 7 bases from J, with 13 bases between. In DNA, the CDR3 is TGTGCCAGCAGCTTGGATGCAGGGTGGTTCGGGGAGCTGTTTTTT. It is translated as CASSLDAGWFGELFF. Full variable domain (remainder filled in from reference TRBV5-8 and TRBJ2-2): EAGVTQSPTHLIKTRGQQATLRCSPISGHTSVYWYQQALGLGLQFLLWYDEGEERNRGNFPPRFSGRQFPNYSSELNVNALELEDSALYLCASSLDAGWFGELFFGEGSRLTVL.

The CDR3 nucleotides are TGTGCCAGCAGCTCAGGGACAGATACGCAGTATTTT. Translation: CASSSGTDTQYF. This chain joins TRBV11-2 and TRBJ2-3; D may be TRBD1 (5 bases). Trimming took 4 bases from V and 3 from J, leaving 5 bases between them. The V gene's germline CDR1 is SGHAT and CDR2 FQNNGV. The CDR3 sequence is 12 residues long.

The chain links TRBV28 to TRBJ1-5; D might be TRBD1 (6 bases). The CDR3 sequence is 15 residues long. Germline V CDR1 and CDR2: MDHEN, SYDVKM. The V gene lost 6 bases and the J gene lost 5 bases, with 17 bases spanning the gap. CDR3: CASRRTAARHQPQHF. CDR3 in DNA: TGTGCCAGCAGGCGGACAGCGGCTCGGCATCAGCCCCAGCATTTT. The full variable domain, in which reference TRBV28 and TRBJ1-5 provide the parts outside the CDR3, is DVKVTQSSRYLVKRTGEKVFLECVQDMDHENMFWYRQDPGLGLRLIYFSYDVKMKEKGDIPEGYSVSREKKERFSLILESASTNQTSMYLCASRRTAARHQPQHFGDGTRLSIL.

This chain uses TRBV27 with TRBJ2-5, with 8 bases fitting TRBD1. The germline CDR1 and CDR2 sequences are MNHEY and SMNVEV (reference sequence). The CDR3 consists of 17 residues. J gave up 4 bases and V 6 bases, and 16 bases lay outside the gene matches. CDR3 residues: CASRTSKYRGNGETQYF. The CDR3 DNA follows: TGTGCCAGCAGAACATCCAAATACAGGGGGAACGGAGAGACCCAGTACTTC.

The V gene is TRBV5-1, the J gene TRBJ2-7; D gene ambiguous. The V gene's germline CDR1 is SGHRS and CDR2 YFSETQ. This CDR3 region has 13 residues. With 6 bases removed from V and 1 base from J, the gap between germline ends came to 11 bases. CDR3 amino acids: CASKRSESYEQYF. The CDR3 region has the DNA TGCGCCAGCAAAAGAAGCGAGTCCTACGAGCAGTACTTC.

The chain links TRBV6-2 or TRBV6-3 to TRBJ1-1; 9 nucleotides align to TRBD1. The germline CDR1 and CDR2 sequences are MNHEY and SVGEGT. With V trimmed by 5 bases and J by 6 bases, 10 bases remained unmatched. The CDR3 is made up of 15 amino acids. CDR3 sequence: CASSAGQGSLSEAFF. For the CDR3, the DNA is TGTGCCAGCAGTGCAGGACAGGGGAGTCTCTCTGAAGCTTTCTTT.

The chain combines TRBV2 with TRBJ1-2; 7 nucleotides match TRBD1. V trimming: 6 bases; J trimming: 8 bases; junction bases outside the gene matches: 9. Germline loops: CDR1 SNHLY, CDR2 FYNNEI. The CDR3 is 13 residues long. Written as DNA, the CDR3 is TGTGCCAGCAGCGTCTTAGGGGGACAGGGCTACACCTTC. It yields the protein CASSVLGGQGYTF. Together with reference TRBV2 and TRBJ1-2, the CDR3 gives the full variable domain: EPEVTQTPSHQVTQMGQEVILRCVPISNHLYFYWYRQILGQKVEFLVSFYNNEISEKSEIFDDQFSVERPDGSNFTLKIRSTKLEDSAMYFCASSVLGGQGYTFGSGTRLTVV.

The rearrangement links TRBV7-8 to TRBJ2-5; 7 positions match TRBD2. This CDR3 is built from 16 residues. CDR1 is SGHVS and CDR2 is FQNEAQ in the germline V gene. J lost 2 bases, V lost 5 bases, and 11 bases had no gene match. The CDR3 spells CASSAKGTIRQETQYF. The CDR3 nucleotides read TGTGCCAGCAGCGCAAAGGGGACTATCAGACAAGAGACCCAGTACTTC.

The CDR3 DNA sequence: TGTGCCACCAGCGGAAGCGTTCCTCAGAACTACGAGCAGTACTTC. Translating it yields CATSGSVPQNYEQYF. This chain links TRBV15 with TRBJ2-7; D unclear. Per germline, CDR1 LNHNV and CDR2 YYDKDF (reference sequence). Trimming stripped 5 bases from V and 3 bases from J, with 17 bases between. The CDR3 contains 15 residues.

The V call is TRBV19, the J call TRBJ2-3; unclear D gene. Germline CDR1 reads LNHDA; CDR2 reads SQIVND (reference sequence). Trimming took off 3 bases at V and 4 bases at J, with 14 bases between the two ends. The CDR3 is 15 amino acids. DNA of the CDR3: TGTGCCAGTAGTATCCCTAGGCCAGTTCCAGATACGCAGTATTTT. As protein: CASSIPRPVPDTQYF.

This chain uses TRBV2 with TRBJ1-6; TRBD1 might be the D (6 bases). V shed 5 bases and J shed 5 bases, with 10 bases lying between them. CDR1 SNHLY and CDR2 FYNNEI come from the germline V gene. There are 14 residues in the CDR3. CDR3 sequence (DNA): TGTGCCAGCAGTCGGGACACTAATAATTCACCCCTCCACTTT. It yields the protein CASSRDTNNSPLHF.

CDR3 bases: TGCGCCAGCAGCCAAGCTTCGATAGCGGGGGTTGCCGGGGAGCTGTTTTTT. This gives the protein CASSQASIAGVAGELFF. The rearrangement joins TRBV4-1 to TRBJ2-2, with 9 bases fitting TRBD2. This CDR3 has 17 amino acids. Trimming took 1 base from V and 6 from J; bases not matched to a gene: 9. Germline CDR1 MGHRA, CDR2 YSYEKL.